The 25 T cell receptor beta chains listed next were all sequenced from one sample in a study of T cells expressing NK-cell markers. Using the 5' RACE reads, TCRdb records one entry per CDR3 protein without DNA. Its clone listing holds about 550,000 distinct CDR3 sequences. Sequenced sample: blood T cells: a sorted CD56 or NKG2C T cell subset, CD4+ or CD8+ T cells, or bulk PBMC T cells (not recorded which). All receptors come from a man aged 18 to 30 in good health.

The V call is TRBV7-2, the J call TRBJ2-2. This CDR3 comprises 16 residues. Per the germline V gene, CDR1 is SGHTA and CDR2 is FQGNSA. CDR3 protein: CASSLALAWNTGELFF. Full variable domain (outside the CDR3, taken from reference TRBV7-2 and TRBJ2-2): GAGVSQSPSNKVTEKGKDVELRCDPISGHTALYWYRQSLGQGLEFLIYFQGNSAPDKSGLPSDRFSAERTGGSVSTLTIQRTQQEDSAVYLCASSLALAWNTGELFFGEGSRLTVL.

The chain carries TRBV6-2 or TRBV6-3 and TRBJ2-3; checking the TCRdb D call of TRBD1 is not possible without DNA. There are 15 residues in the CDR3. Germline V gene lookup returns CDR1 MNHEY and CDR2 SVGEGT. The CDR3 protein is CASSYSSGNSKTQYF.

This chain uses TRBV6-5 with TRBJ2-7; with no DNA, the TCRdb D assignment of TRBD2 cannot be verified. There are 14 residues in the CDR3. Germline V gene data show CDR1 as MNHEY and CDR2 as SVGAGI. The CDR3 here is CASSYYQREGEQYF.

CDR3 region: CASSLDREQYF. The chain recombines TRBV5-1 with TRBJ2-7. Germline V lookup: CDR1 SGHRS, CDR2 YFSETQ. The CDR3 sequence is 11 residues long.

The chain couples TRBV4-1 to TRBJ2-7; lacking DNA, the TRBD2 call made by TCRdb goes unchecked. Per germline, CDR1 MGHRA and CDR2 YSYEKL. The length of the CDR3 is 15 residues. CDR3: CASSQRAGNSYEQYF.

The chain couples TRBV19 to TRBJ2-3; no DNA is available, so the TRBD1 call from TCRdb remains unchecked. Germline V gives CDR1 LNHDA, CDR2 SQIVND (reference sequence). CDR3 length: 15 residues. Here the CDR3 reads CASKAGFINTDTQYF.

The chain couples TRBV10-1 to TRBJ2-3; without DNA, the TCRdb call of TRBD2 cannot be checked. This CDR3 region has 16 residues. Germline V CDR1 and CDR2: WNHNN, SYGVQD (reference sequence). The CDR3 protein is CASSEWANSDTDTQYF.

CDR3: CASSSGGSKSTQYF. The chain is built from TRBV7-2 and TRBJ2-5. The CDR3 consists of 14 residues. The germline V gene has CDR1 SGHTA and CDR2 FQGNSA.

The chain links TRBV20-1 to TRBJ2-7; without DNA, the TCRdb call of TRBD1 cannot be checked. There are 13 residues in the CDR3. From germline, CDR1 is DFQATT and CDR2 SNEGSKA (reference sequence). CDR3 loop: CSGGQGRAYEQYF.

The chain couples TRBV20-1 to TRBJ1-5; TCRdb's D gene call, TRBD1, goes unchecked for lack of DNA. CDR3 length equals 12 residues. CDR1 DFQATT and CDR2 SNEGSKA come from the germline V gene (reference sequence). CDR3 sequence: CSASRGDQPQHF.

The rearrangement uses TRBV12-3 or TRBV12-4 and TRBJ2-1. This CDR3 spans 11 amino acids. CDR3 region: CASRIDHGPFF.

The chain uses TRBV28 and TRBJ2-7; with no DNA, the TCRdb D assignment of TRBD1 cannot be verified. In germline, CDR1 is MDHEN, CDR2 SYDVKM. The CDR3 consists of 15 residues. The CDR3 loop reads CASSEPGTASREQYF.

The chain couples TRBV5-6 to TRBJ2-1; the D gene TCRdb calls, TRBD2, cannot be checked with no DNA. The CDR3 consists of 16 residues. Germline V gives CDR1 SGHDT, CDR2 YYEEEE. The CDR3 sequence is CASSYRTSGPYNEQFF.

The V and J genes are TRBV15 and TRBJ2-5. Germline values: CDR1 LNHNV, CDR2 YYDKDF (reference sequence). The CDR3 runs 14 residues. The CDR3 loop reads CATSRHLTRETQYF. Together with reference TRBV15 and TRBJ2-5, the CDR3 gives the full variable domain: DAMVIQNPRYQVTQFGKPVTLSCSQTLNHNVMYWYQQKSSQAPKLLFHYYDKDFNNEADTPDNFQSRRPNTSFCFLDIRSPGLGDTAMYLCATSRHLTRETQYFGPGTRLLVL.

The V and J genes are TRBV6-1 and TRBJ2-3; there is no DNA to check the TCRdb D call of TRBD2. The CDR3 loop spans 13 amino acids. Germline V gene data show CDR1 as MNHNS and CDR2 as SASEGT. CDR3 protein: CATNPPPTDTQYF.

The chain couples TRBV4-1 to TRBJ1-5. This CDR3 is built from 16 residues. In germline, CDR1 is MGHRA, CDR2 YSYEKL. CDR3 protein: CASSSLGTADNQPQHF.

The CDR3 sequence: CASSLIQQGIHGYTF. This sequence joins TRBV5-1 and TRBJ1-2; the TCRdb D gene call, TRBD1, has no DNA to confirm it. In germline, CDR1 is SGHRS, CDR2 YFSETQ. The CDR3 extends over 15 amino acids.

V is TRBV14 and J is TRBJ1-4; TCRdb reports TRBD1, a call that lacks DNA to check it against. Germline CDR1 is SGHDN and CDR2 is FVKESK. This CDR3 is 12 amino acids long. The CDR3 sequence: CASSGYGRILFF. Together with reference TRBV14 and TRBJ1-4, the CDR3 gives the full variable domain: EAGVTQFPSHSVIEKGQTVTLRCDPISGHDNLYWYRRVMGKEIKFLLHFVKESKQDESGMPNNRFLAERTGGTYSTLKVQPAELEDSGVYFCASSGYGRILFFGSGTQLSVL.

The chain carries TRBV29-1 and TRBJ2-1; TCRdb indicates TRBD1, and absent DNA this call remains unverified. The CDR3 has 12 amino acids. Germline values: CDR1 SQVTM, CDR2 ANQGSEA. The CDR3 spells CSAPGFSNEQFF.

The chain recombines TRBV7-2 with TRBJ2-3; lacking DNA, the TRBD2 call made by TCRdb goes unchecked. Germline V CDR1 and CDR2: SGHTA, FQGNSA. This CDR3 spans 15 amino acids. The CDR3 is CASSFGTGLGVTQYF.

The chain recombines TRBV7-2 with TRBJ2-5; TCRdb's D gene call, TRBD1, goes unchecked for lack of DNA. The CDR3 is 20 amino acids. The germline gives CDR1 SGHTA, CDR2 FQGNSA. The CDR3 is CASSALGFGPGPSYQETQYF.

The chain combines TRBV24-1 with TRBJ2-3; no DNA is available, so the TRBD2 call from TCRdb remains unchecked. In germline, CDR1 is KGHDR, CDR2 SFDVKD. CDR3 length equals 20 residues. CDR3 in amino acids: CATSDWTYPGLAESTDTQYF.

CDR3 in amino acids: CASSLAPGESLHF. V usage is TRBV7-8 and J usage is TRBJ1-6; with no DNA, the TCRdb D assignment of TRBD1 cannot be verified. Germline values: CDR1 SGHVS, CDR2 FQNEAQ. The CDR3 sequence is 13 residues long.

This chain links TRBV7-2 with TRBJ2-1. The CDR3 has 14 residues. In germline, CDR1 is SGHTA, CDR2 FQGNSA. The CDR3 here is CASTSDSSYNEQFF.

The CDR3 region is CASSPDRFSPLHF. V usage is TRBV27 and J usage is TRBJ1-6; with no DNA, the TCRdb D assignment of TRBD1 cannot be verified. This CDR3 region has 13 residues. Germline-derived CDR1 and CDR2 are MNHEY and SMNVEV (reference sequence).